This is a list of T cell receptor beta chains from one sample in a study of blood T cell repertoires in COVID-19. Measured with immunoSEQ multiplex PCR; TCRdb has only the in-frame clones, and not every one. The sample shows 120,000 to 150,000 clones, 85% to 90% of them seen only once. The sequenced sample was peripheral blood. The source is a human donor in a cohort sampled during active COVID-19. The CDR3 runs from the conserved cysteine through the conserved F or W. Each record gives: clone size, CDR3 length, D gene, V gene, J gene, CDR3 DNA, CDR3 protein. The D gene is left open where the match is weak. The listing skips clone size in some rows; elsewhere it reads once, few, many or a size class.

abundance: .
len: 15
d_gene: .
v_gene: TRBV10-1
j_gene: TRBJ2-7
CDR3nt: TGCGCCAGCAGTGAGCGGATAACAGGGATGGGTGAGCAGTACTTC
CDR3aa: CASSERITGMGEQYF

abundance: .
len: 12
d_gene: .
v_gene: TRBV25-1
j_gene: TRBJ2-1
CDR3nt: TGTGCCAGCAGTGAAGGCAACAATGAGCAGTTCTTC
CDR3aa: CASSEGNNEQFF

abundance: .
len: 13
d_gene: .
v_gene: TRBV6-4
j_gene: TRBJ1-1
CDR3nt: TGTGCCAGCAGTGAGGGGCCAAACACTGAAGCTTTCTTT
CDR3aa: CASSEGPNTEAFF

abundance: .
len: 20
d_gene: TRBD1
v_gene: TRBV28
j_gene: TRBJ1-4
CDR3nt: TGTGCCAGCAGTACTATACGAGCCCGGGACAGGGACTCAACTAATGAAAAACTGTTTTTT
CDR3aa: CASSTIRARDRDSTNEKLFF

abundance: .
len: 15
d_gene: TRBD1
v_gene: TRBV7-9
j_gene: TRBJ1-1
CDR3nt: TGTGCCAGCAGTCTGACAGGGGGAACAAACACTGAAGCTTTCTTT
CDR3aa: CASSLTGGTNTEAFF

abundance: .
len: 17
d_gene: TRBD2
v_gene: TRBV7-2
j_gene: TRBJ2-5
CDR3nt: TGTGCCAGCAGCCTCTTCCCGGGACTAGCGGGAAAGGAGACCCAGTACTTC
CDR3aa: CASSLFPGLAGKETQYF

abundance: .
len: 14
d_gene: TRBD2
v_gene: TRBV28
j_gene: TRBJ2-7
CDR3nt: TGTGCCAGCAGGCTCGATGAAGTGGGAGGGGAGCAGTACTTC
CDR3aa: CASRLDEVGGEQYF

abundance: .
len: 17
d_gene: .
v_gene: TRBV10-3
j_gene: TRBJ2-1
CDR3nt: TGTGCCATCAGTGTGGGGTTTACGGGCGGGTCCTACAATGAGCAGTTCTTC
CDR3aa: CAISVGFTGGSYNEQFF

abundance: .
len: 12
d_gene: .
v_gene: TRBV28
j_gene: TRBJ1-5
CDR3nt: TGTGCCAGCAGTGGACTTTACCAGCCCCAGCATTTT
CDR3aa: CASSGLYQPQHF

abundance: once
len: 16
d_gene: .
v_gene: TRBV7-4
j_gene: TRBJ2-7
CDR3nt: TGTGCCAGCAGCCCACACCCTAGCGCCAGAGCCTACGAGCAGTACTTC
CDR3aa: CASSPHPSARAYEQYF

abundance: .
len: 14
d_gene: TRBD1
v_gene: TRBV28
j_gene: TRBJ1-1
CDR3nt: TGTGCCAGCAGCACCGACAGGGCTAGGACTGAAGCTTTCTTT
CDR3aa: CASSTDRARTEAFF

abundance: .
len: 14
d_gene: TRBD2
v_gene: TRBV2
j_gene: TRBJ2-1
CDR3nt: TGTGCCACCCAGCGGGAGGATCCTCACAATGAGCAGTTCTTC
CDR3aa: CATQREDPHNEQFF

abundance: .
len: 15
d_gene: .
v_gene: TRBV9
j_gene: TRBJ2-3
CDR3nt: TGTGCCAGCAGCGTAGGCCTAGCGTACACAGATACGCAGTATTTT
CDR3aa: CASSVGLAYTDTQYF

abundance: .
len: 16
d_gene: TRBD2
v_gene: TRBV7-6
j_gene: TRBJ2-7
CDR3nt: TGTGCCAGCAGCTTGGGACTAGCGGGGGAAACCTACGAGCAGTACTTC
CDR3aa: CASSLGLAGETYEQYF

abundance: .
len: 15
d_gene: .
v_gene: TRBV5-8
j_gene: TRBJ1-1
CDR3nt: TGTGCCAGCAGCTTGGCAGGTTCACCGAACACTGAAGCTTTCTTT
CDR3aa: CASSLAGSPNTEAFF